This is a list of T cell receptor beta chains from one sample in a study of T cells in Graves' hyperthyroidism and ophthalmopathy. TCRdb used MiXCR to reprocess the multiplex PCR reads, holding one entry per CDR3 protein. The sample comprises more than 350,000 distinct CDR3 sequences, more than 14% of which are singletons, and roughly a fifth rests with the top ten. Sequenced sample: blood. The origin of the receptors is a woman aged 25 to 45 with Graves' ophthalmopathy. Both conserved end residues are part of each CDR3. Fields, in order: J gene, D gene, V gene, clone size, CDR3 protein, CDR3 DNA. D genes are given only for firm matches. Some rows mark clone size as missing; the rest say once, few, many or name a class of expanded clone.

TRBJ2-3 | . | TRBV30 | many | CAWSGGVTDTQYF | TGTGCCTGGAGTGGGGGTGTCACAGATACGCAGTATTTT
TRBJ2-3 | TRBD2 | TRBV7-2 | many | CASSREVGLASDTQYF | TGTGCCAGCAGCCGAGAGGTGGGACTAGCTTCGGATACGCAGTATTTT
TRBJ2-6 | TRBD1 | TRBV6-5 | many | CASSRTGSPISGANVLTF | TGTGCCAGCAGTAGGACAGGGTCGCCGATCTCTGGGGCCAACGTCCTGACTTTC
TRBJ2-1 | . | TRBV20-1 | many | CSANPFLYNEQFF | TGCAGTGCTAACCCCTTCCTCTACAATGAGCAGTTCTTC
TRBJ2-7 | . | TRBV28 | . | CASIRGDGAYEQYF | TGTGCCAGCATAAGGGGCGATGGGGCCTACGAGCAGTACTTC
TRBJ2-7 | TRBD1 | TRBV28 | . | CASSGTGGVSYEQYF | TGTGCCAGCAGTGGGACAGGGGGAGTCTCCTACGAGCAGTACTTC
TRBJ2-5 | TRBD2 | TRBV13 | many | CATKRGGDLRQETQYF | TGTGCCACTAAACGCGGGGGGGACTTAAGACAAGAGACCCAGTACTTC
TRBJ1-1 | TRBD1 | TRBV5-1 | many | CASSGGTGGQAHEAFF | TGCGCCAGCAGCGGTGGGACAGGCGGTCAGGCCCACGAAGCTTTCTTT
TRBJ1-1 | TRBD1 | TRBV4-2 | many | CASSQVWTGLGDTEAFF | TGTGCCAGCAGCCAAGTTTGGACAGGTCTGGGGGACACTGAAGCTTTCTTT
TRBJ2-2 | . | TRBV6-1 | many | CASSYIPQLGTGELFF | TGTGCCAGCAGTTATATACCCCAGCTGGGAACCGGGGAGCTGTTTTTT
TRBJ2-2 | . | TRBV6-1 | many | CASREAGNTGELFF | TGTGCCAGCAGGGAGGCAGGGAACACCGGGGAGCTGTTTTTT
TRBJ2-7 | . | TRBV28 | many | CASSAPGSSSYEQYF | TGTGCCAGCAGCGCACCGGGCTCTAGCTCCTACGAGCAGTACTTC
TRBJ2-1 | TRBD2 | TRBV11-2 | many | CASSAGTSRYNEQFF | TGTGCCAGCAGCGCCGGGACTAGCAGATACAATGAGCAGTTCTTC
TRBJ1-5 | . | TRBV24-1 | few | CATEEGSNQPQHF | TGTGCCACAGAGGAAGGGAGCAATCAGCCCCAGCATTTT
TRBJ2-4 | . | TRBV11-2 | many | CASSSTRDNIQYF | TGTGCCAGCAGCTCTACTCGGGACAACATTCAGTACTTC
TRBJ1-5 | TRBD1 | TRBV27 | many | CASSMGQGNQPQHF | TGTGCCAGCAGTATGGGACAGGGGAATCAGCCCCAGCATTTT
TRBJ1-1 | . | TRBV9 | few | CASSSSGREAFF | TGTGCCAGCAGCTCCTCGGGGCGTGAAGCTTTCTTT
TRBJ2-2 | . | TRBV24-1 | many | CATSDLQSGNTGELFF | TGTGCCACCAGTGATTTGCAATCAGGGAACACCGGGGAGCTGTTTTTT
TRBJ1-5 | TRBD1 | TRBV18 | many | CASSLGQGFSNQPQHF | TGTGCCAGCTCACTGGGACAGGGGTTTAGCAATCAGCCCCAGCATTTT
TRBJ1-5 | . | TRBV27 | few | CASSLNSYNQPQHF | TGTGCCAGCAGCTTAAACAGTTACAATCAGCCCCAGCATTTT
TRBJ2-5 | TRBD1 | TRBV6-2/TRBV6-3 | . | CASSYRDRVETQYF | TGTGCCAGCAGTTACCGGGACAGGGTAGAGACCCAGTACTTC
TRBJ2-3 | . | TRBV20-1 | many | CSGDGSGLTDTQYF | TGCAGTGGCGATGGGTCCGGGTTAACAGATACGCAGTATTTT
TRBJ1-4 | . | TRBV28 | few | CASSPSGGEKLFF | TGTGCCAGCAGCCCCTCAGGCGGAGAAAAACTGTTTTTT
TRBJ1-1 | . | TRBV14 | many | CASSWKMNTEAFF | TGTGCCAGCAGCTGGAAGATGAACACTGAAGCTTTCTTT
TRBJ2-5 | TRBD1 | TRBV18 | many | CASSPGQVQETQYF | TGTGCCAGCTCACCGGGACAGGTTCAAGAGACCCAGTACTTC
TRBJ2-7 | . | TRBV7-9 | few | CASSPQNDEQYF | TGTGCCAGCAGCCCCCAAAATGACGAGCAGTACTTC
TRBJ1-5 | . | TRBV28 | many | CASSLVADNQPQHF | TGTGCCAGCAGTTTGGTGGCAGACAATCAGCCCCAGCATTTT
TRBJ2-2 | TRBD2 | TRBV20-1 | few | CSARLAGAPPFF | TGCAGTGCTAGATTAGCGGGGGCCCCTCCGTTTTTT
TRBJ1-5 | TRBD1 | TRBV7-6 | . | CASSSGTGGQPQHF | TGTGCCAGCAGCTCCGGGACAGGGGGGCAGCCCCAGCATTTT
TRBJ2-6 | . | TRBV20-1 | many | CSVRGGYDAGANVLTF | TGCAGTGTTAGGGGGGGCTATGATGCGGGGGCCAACGTCCTGACTTTC
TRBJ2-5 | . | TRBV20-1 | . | CSARVPGWSGETQYF | TGCAGTGCGAGAGTCCCGGGTTGGAGCGGGGAGACCCAGTACTTC
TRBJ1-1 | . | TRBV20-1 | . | CSAEGHTNTEAFF | TGCAGTGCTGAGGGACACACGAACACTGAAGCTTTCTTT
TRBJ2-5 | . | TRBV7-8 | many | CASSLQTQYF | TGTGCCAGCAGCTTGCAGACCCAGTACTTC
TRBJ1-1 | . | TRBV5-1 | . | CASSLASGIGTEAFF | TGCGCCAGCAGCTTGGCTTCAGGGATAGGCACTGAAGCTTTCTTT
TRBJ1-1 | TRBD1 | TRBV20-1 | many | CSAKTGPDTEAFF | TGCAGTGCTAAGACAGGGCCTGACACTGAAGCTTTCTTT
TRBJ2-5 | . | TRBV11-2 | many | CASHPGRGLSATQYF | TGTGCCAGCCACCCAGGCAGGGGTTTATCGGCGACCCAGTACTTC
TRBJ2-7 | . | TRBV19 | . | CASSIGDTTYYEQYF | TGTGCCAGTAGTATAGGTGATACGACCTACTACGAGCAGTACTTC
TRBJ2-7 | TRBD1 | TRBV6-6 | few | CASSYQTGGGYEQYF | TGTGCCAGCAGTTACCAAACAGGGGGCGGGTACGAGCAGTACTTC
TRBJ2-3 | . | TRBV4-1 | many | CASSQDLIGGTDTQYF | TGCGCCAGCAGCCAAGATCTAATCGGTGGGACAGATACGCAGTATTTT
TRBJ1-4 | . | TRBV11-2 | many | CASSVEGLVRKLFF | TGTGCCAGCAGCGTGGAAGGGTTAGTTCGAAAACTGTTTTTT
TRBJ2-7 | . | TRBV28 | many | CASSLIEPYEQYF | TGTGCCAGCAGTTTAATAGAGCCCTACGAGCAGTACTTC
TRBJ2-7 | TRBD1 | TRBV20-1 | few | CSAADRALSYEQYF | TGCAGTGCAGCTGACAGGGCCCTCTCCTACGAGCAGTACTTC
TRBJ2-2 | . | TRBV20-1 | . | CSARDRCGAGELSF | TGCAGTGCTAGAGATAGGTGCGGGGCCGGGGAGCTGTCTTTT
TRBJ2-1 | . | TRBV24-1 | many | CATSDYRVNDNEQFF | TGTGCCACCAGTGATTACAGAGTGAACGACAATGAGCAGTTCTTC
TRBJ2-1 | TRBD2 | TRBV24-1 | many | CATSDWTSGDHNEQFF | TGTGCCACCAGTGATTGGACTAGCGGGGACCACAATGAGCAGTTCTTC
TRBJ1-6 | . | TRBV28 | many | CASRSTLGGNSPLHF | TGTGCCAGCAGGTCAACTTTGGGTGGTAATTCACCCCTCCACTTT
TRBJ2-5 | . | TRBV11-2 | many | CASSSDGLATETQYF | TGTGCCAGCAGCTCCGACGGACTTGCAACGGAGACCCAGTACTTC
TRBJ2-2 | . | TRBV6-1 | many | CASRPSAGAGELFF | TGTGCCAGCAGGCCATCGGCAGGCGCCGGGGAGCTGTTTTTT
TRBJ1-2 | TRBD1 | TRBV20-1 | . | CSAKDRGEGYTF | TGCAGTGCTAAAGACAGGGGGGAGGGCTACACCTTC
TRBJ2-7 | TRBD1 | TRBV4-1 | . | CASSQGSSPGGFYEQYF | TGCGCCAGCAGCCAAGGTTCCAGTCCAGGGGGTTTCTACGAGCAGTACTTC
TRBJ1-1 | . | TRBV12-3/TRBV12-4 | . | CANTLQGKAFF | TGTGCCAATACTTTACAGGGTAAAGCTTTCTTT
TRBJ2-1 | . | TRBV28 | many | CASSMAGFDNEQFF | TGTGCCAGCAGTATGGCAGGGTTTGATAATGAGCAGTTCTTC
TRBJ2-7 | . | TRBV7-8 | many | CASSLGAEKSRGYEQYF | TGTGCCAGCAGCTTGGGGGCCGAGAAATCGAGGGGTTACGAGCAGTACTTC
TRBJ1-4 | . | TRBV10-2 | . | CASTNMEEKLFF | TGCGCCAGCACTAACATGGAGGAAAAACTGTTTTTT
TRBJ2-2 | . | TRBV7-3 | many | CASSPPGGNTGELFF | TGTGCCAGCAGCCCCCCCGGGGGAAACACCGGGGAGCTGTTTTTT
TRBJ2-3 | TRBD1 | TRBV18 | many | CATSPGLGGRTGATDTQYF | TGTGCCACCTCACCGGGCCTCGGAGGGAGGACAGGGGCGACAGATACGCAGTATTTT
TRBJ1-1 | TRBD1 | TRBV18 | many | CASSPGTGKMNTEAFF | TGTGCCAGCTCACCAGGGACAGGGAAAATGAACACTGAAGCTTTCTTT
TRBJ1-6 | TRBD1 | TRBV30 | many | CAWSVQQGASYNSPLHF | TGTGCCTGGAGTGTACAACAGGGGGCATCCTATAATTCACCCCTCCACTTT